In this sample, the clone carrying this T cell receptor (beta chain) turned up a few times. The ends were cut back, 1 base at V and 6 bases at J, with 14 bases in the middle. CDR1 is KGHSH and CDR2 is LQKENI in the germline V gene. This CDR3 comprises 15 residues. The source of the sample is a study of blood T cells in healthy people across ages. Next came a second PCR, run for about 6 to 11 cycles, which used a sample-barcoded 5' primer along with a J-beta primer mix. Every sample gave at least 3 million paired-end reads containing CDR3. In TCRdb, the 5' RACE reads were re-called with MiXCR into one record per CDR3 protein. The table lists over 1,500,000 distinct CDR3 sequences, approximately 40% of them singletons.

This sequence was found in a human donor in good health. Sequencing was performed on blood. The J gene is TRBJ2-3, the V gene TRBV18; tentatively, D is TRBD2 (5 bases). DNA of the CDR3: TGTGCCAGCTCACCACTCCTAGCTTCCTCTGATACGCAGTATTTT. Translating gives CASSPLLASSDTQYF.